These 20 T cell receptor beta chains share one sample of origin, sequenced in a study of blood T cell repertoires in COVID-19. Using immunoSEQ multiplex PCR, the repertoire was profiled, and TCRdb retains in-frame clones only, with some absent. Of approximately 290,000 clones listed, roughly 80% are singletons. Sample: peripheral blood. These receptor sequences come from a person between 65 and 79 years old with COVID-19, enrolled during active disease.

CDR3 sequence: CASSPPPGQFPNEQFF. CDR3 bases: TGTGCCAGCTCACCACCCCCGGGACAGTTCCCCAATGAGCAGTTCTTC. The chain joins TRBV18 to TRBJ2-1, with 7 bases aligning to TRBD1. V shed 0 bases, J shed 6 bases, and the junction held 8 bases outside the gene matches. This CDR3 is built from 16 residues. Germline V gene data show CDR1 as KGHSH and CDR2 as LQKENI.

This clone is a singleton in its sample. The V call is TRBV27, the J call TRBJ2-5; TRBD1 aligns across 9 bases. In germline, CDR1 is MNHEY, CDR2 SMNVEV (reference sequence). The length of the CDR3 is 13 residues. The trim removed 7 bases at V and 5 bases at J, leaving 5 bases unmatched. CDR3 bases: TGTGCCAGCACCACAGGGGGCCGCGAGACCCAGTACTTC. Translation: CASTTGGRETQYF.

This CDR3 reads CASSLNRSSGANVLTF. Here the CDR3 DNA reads TGTGCCAGCAGCCTTAATCGGTCCTCTGGGGCCAACGTCCTGACTTTC. The rearrangement uses TRBV7-3 and TRBJ2-6; D not certain. The germline CDR1 and CDR2 sequences are SGHTA and FQGTGA. V was shortened by 5 bases and J by 0 bases, with 11 bases between the two germline ends. The CDR3 runs to 16 residues.

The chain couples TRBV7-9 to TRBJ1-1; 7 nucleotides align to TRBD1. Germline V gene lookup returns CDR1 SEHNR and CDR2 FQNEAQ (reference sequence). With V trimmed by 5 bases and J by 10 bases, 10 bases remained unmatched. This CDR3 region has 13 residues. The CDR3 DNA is TGTGCCAGCAGCAGTGGGACAGAACTTGTAGCTTTCTTT. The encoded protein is CASSSGTELVAFF.

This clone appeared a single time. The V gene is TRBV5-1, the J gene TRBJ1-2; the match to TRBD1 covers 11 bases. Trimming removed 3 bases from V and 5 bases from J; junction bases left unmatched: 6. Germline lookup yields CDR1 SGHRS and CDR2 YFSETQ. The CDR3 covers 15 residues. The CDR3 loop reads CASSSGTGGIYGYTF. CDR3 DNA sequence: TGCGCCAGCAGCTCCGGGACAGGGGGGATATATGGCTACACCTTC.

The CDR3 loop is CATTRGDRLYEQYF. The CDR3 nucleotides are TGTGCCACTACCCGTGGGGACAGACTATACGAGCAGTACTTC. This chain uses TRBV6-5 with TRBJ2-7; TRBD1 matches at 7 bases. The germline CDR1 and CDR2 sequences are MNHEY and SVGAGI. The J segment lost 4 bases and the V segment lost 10 bases, leaving 13 bases of the junction unmatched. This CDR3 is built from 14 residues.

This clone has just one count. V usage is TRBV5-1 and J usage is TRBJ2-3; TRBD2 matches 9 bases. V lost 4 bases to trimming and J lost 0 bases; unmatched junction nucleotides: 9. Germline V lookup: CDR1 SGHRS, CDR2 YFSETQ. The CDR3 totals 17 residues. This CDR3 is CASSAGAGGPSTDTQYF. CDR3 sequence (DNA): TGCGCCAGCAGCGCCGGCGCGGGAGGGCCCAGCACAGATACGCAGTATTTT.

CDR3 in amino acids: CASSPRTGQNSPLHF. CDR3 DNA sequence: TGTGCCAGCAGCCCGCGGACAGGACAGAATTCACCCCTCCACTTT. The chain couples TRBV9 to TRBJ1-6, with 7 positions matching TRBD1. The CDR3 consists of 15 residues. Trimming cost V 4 bases and J 7 bases; bases outside gene matches: 8. Germline V gene sequence: CDR1 SGDLS, CDR2 YYNGEE.

In nucleotides, the CDR3 is TGTGCCAGCAGTTGGGGACAGAGCTCTGGGGCCAACGTCCTGACTTTC. Its protein product is CASSWGQSSGANVLTF. V usage is TRBV6-2 or TRBV6-3 and J usage is TRBJ2-6; 7 positions agree with TRBD1. The V gene end was trimmed by 4 bases and the J gene end by 0 bases; junction bases not matched to a gene: 3. This CDR3 has 16 amino acids. Germline CDR1 and CDR2: MNHEY and SVGEGT.

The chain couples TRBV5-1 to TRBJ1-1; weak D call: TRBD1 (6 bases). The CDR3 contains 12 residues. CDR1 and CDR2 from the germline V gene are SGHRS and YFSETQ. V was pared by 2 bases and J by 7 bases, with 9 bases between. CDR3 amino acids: CASSFPGHEAFF. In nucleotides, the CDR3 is TGCGCCAGCAGCTTCCCGGGACATGAAGCTTTCTTT.

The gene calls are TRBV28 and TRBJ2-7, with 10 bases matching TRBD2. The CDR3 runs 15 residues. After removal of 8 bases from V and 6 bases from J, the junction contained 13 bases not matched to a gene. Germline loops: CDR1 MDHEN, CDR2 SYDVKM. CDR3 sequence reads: CASALPLAGASEQYF. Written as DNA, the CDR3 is TGTGCCAGCGCACTCCCCCTAGCGGGAGCATCCGAGCAGTACTTC. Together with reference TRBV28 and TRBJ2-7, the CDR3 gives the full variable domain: DVKVTQSSRYLVKRTGEKVFLECVQDMDHENMFWYRQDPGLGLRLIYFSYDVKMKEKGDIPEGYSVSREKKERFSLILESASTNQTSMYLCASALPLAGASEQYFGPGTRLTVT.

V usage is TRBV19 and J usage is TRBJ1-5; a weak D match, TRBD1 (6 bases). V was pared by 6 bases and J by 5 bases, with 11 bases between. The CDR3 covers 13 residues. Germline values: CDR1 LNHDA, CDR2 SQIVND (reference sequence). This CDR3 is CASRQDRYQPQHF. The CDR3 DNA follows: TGTGCCAGTAGGCAAGACAGGTATCAGCCCCAGCATTTT.

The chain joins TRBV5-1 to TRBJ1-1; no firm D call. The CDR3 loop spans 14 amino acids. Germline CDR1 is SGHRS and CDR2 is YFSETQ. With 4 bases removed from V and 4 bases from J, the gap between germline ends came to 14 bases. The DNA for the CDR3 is TGCGCCAGCAGCAAGGACGCGGGGTTCACTGAAGCTTTCTTT. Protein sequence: CASSKDAGFTEAFF.

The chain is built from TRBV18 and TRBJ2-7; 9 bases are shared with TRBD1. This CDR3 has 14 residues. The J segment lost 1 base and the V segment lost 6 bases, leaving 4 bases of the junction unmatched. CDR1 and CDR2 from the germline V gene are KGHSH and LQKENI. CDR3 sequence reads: CASSPGQGSYEQYF. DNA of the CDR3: TGTGCCAGCTCGCCGGGACAGGGATCCTACGAGCAGTACTTC.

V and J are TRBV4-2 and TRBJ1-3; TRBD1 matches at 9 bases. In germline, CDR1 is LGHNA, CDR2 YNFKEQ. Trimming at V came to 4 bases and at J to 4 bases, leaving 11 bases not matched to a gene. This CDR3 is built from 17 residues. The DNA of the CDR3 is TGTGCCAGCAGCCGGAGACAGGGGGGAGTAGTGGGAAACACCATATATTTT. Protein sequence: CASSRRQGGVVGNTIYF.

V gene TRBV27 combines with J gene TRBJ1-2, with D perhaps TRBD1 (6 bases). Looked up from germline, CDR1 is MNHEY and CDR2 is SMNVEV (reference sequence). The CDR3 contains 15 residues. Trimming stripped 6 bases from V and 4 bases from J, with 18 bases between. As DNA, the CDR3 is TGTGCCAGCAGCTTGTCGTGGGGGGGCGCCTATGGCTACACCTTC. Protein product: CASSLSWGGAYGYTF.

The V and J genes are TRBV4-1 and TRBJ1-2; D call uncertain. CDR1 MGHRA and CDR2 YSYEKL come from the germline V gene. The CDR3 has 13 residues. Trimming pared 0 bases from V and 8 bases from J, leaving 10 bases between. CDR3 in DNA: TGCGCCAGCAGCCAAGATTGGCAGCGAGGCTACACCTTC. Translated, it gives CASSQDWQRGYTF.

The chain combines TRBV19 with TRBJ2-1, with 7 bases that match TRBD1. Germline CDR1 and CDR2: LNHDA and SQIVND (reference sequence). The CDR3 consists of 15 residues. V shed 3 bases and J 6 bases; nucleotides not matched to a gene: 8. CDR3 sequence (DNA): TGTGCCAGTAGTATCTCAGGGGGTTTGGTCAATGAGCAGTTCTTC. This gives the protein CASSISGGLVNEQFF.

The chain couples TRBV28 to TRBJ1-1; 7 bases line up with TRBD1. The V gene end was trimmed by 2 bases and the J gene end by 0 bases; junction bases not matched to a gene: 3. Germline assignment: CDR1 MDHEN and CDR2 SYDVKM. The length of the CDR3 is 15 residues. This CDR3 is CASSLVQGMNTEAFF. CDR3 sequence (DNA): TGTGCCAGCAGTTTAGTACAGGGGATGAACACTGAAGCTTTCTTT.

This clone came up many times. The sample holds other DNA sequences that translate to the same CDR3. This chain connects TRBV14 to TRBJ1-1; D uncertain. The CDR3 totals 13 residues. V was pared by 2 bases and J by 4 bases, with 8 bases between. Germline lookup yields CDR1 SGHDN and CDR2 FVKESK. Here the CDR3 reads CASSQSTRTEAFF. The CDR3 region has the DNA TGTGCCAGCAGCCAATCTACGCGCACTGAAGCTTTCTTT.